This TCR beta chain originates from a study of neurological immune-mediated disorders. Study-wide points: Patients with HTLV-1-associated myelopathy had the highest level of TCR clonal expansion, whereas patients with multiple sclerosis had the lowest level, falling beneath the level found in healthy controls.

The CDR3 spans 13 residues. V was clipped by 6 bases and J by 6 bases; unmatched bases: 7. The unsorted libraries were produced from 2 million PBMCs held at -80 C. 5'RACE with 10-nucleotide random UMIs generated the cDNA. TCRdb used MiXCR to reprocess the 5' RACE reads, holding one entry per CDR3 protein. The table lists 50,000 to 65,000 distinct CDR3 sequences, around 4% of them singletons. This clonotype was seen at least ten times. Its antigen is undetermined. The specimen sequenced was PBMCs. The chain links TRBV12-3 or TRBV12-4 to TRBJ1-1; 7 bases are shared with TRBD1. This TCR was recovered from a man between 25 and 39 years old with multiple sclerosis. CDR3 in amino acids: CASSPGGRAEAFF. DNA of the CDR3: TGTGCCAGCAGCCCAGGGGGTCGGGCTGAAGCTTTCTTT.